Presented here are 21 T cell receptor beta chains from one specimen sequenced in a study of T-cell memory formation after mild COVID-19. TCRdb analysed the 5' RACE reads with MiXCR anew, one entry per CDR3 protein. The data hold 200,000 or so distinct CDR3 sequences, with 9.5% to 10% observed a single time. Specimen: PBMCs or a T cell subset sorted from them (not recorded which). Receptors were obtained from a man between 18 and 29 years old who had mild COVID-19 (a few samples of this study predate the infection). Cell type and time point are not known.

CDR3 DNA: TGCGCCAGCAGCCTAGACAGGGCCGAGTACGAGCAGTACTTC. Protein: CASSLDRAEYEQYF. This chain uses TRBV5-1 with TRBJ2-7; 7 bases agree with TRBD1. From germline, CDR1 is SGHRS and CDR2 YFSETQ. The CDR3 has 14 residues. J lost 4 bases, V lost 4 bases, and 8 bases had no gene match.

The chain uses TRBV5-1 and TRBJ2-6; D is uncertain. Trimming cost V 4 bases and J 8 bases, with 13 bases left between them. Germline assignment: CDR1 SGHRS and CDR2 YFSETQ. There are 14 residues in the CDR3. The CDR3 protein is CASSNSGVPNVLTF. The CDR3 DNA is TGCGCCAGCAGCAATTCTGGGGTTCCCAACGTCCTGACTTTC.

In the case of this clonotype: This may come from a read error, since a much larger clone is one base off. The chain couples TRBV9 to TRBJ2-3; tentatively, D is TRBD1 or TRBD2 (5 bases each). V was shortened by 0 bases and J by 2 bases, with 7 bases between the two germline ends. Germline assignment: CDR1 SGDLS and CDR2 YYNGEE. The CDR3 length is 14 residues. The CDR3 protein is CASSVGGYTDTQYF. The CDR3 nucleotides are TGTGCCAGCAGCGTAGGGGGGTACACAGATACGCAGTATTTT.

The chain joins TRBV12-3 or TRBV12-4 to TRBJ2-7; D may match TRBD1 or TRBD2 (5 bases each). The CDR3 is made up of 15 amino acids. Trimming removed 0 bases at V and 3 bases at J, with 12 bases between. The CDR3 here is CASSLAAGANYEQYF. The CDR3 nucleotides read TGTGCCAGCAGTTTAGCGGCCGGGGCTAACTACGAGCAGTACTTC.

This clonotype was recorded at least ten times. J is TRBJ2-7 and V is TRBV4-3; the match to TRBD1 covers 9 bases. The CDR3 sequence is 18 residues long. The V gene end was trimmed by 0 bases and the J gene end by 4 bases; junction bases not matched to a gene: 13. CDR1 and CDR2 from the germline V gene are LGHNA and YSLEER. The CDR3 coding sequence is TGCGCCAGCAGCCAAGATGCGACAGGGGGGACGGTTACATACGAGCAGTACTTC. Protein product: CASSQDATGGTVTYEQYF.

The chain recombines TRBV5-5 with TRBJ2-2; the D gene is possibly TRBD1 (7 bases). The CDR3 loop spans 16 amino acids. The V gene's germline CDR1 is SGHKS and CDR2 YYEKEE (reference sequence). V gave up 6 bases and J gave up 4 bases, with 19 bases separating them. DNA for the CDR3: TGTGCCAGCACCAGGGGCGGAGGGGGCGGCACCGGGGAGCTGTTTTTT. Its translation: CASTRGGGGGTGELFF.

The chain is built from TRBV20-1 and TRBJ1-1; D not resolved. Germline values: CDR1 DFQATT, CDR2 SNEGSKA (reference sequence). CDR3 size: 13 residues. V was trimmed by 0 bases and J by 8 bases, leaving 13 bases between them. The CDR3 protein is CSARDIRTEEAFF. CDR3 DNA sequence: TGCAGTGCTAGAGATATCCGGACGGAGGAAGCTTTCTTT.

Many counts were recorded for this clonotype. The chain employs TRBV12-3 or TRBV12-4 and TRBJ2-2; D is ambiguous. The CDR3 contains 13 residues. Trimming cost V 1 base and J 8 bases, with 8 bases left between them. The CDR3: CASSLGRLGELFF. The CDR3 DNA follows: TGTGCCAGCAGTTTAGGGCGGCTGGGGGAGCTGTTTTTT.

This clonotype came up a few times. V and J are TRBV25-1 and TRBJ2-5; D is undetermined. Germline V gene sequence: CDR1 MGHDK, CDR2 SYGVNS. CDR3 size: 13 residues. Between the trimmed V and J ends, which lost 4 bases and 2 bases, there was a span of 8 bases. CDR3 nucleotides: TGTGCCAGCAGTGTACGAGCTCAAGAGACCCAGTACTTC. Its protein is CASSVRAQETQYF.

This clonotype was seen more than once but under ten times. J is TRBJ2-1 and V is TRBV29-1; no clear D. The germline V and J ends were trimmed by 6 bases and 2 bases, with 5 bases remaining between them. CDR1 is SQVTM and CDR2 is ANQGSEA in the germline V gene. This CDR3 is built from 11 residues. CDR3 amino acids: CSVPTYNEQFF. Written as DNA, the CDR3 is TGCAGCGTGCCCACCTACAATGAGCAGTTCTTC.

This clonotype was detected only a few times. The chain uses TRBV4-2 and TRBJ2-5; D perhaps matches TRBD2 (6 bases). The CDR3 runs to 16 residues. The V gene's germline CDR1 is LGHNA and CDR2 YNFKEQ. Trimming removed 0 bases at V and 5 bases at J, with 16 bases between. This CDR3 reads CASSQDAGQISETQYF. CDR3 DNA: TGTGCCAGCAGCCAAGATGCGGGGCAGATAAGTGAGACCCAGTACTTC.

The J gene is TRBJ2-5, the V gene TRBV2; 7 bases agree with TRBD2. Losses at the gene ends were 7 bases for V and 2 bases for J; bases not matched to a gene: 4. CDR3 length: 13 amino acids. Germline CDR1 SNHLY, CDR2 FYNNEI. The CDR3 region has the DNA TGTGCCAGCACGGGGCGGGGGCAAGAGACCCAGTACTTC. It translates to CASTGRGQETQYF.

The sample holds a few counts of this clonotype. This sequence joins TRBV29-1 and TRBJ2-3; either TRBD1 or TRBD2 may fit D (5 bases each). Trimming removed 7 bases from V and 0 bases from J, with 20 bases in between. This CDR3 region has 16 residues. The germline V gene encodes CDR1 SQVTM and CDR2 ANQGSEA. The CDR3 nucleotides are TGCAGCGGGGGACCGGGACGGCGGTCTAGCACAGATACGCAGTATTTT. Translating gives CSGGPGRRSSTDTQYF.

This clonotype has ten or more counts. Written as DNA, the CDR3 is TGCGCCAGCAGCTATGGACACGAAGGGAACACTGAAGCTTTCTTT. Translating gives CASSYGHEGNTEAFF. The chain recombines TRBV5-1 with TRBJ1-1; possibly TRBD1 for D (5 bases). CDR3 length: 15 residues. The V and J ends lost 3 bases and 1 base respectively, with 13 bases between them. The germline V gene encodes CDR1 SGHRS and CDR2 YFSETQ.

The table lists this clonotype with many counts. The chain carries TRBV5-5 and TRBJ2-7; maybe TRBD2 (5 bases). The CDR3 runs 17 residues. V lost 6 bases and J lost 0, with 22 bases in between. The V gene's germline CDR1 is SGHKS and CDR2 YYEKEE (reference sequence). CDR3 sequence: CASTLNPRADNSYEQYF. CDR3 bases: TGTGCCAGCACTCTGAACCCGCGGGCCGACAACTCCTACGAGCAGTACTTC.

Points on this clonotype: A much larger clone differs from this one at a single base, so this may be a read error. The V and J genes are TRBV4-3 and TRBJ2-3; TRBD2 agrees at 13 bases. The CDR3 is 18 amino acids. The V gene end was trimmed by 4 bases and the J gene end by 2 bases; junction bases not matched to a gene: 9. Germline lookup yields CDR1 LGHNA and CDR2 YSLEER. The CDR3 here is CASSRGTSGVLNTDTQYF. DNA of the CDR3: TGCGCCAGCAGCCGAGGGACTAGCGGGGTACTTAACACAGATACGCAGTATTTT.

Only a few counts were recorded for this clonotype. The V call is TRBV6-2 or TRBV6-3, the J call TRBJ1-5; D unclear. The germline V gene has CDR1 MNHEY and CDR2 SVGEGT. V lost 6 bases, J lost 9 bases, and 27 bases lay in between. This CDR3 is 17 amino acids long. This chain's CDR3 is CASRTGDADRFIWPQHF. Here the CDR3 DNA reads TGTGCCAGCAGGACCGGGGATGCGGATCGCTTCATATGGCCCCAGCATTTT.

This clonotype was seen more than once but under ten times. The chain's CDR3 is CASSPGARVGYEQYF. DNA for the CDR3: TGTGCCAGCAGTCCGGGGGCTAGAGTCGGCTACGAGCAGTACTTC. The chain carries TRBV6-5 and TRBJ2-7; perhaps D is TRBD1 or TRBD2 (6 bases each). V was cut by 5 bases and J by 3 bases, with 17 bases left in between. The CDR3 runs to 15 residues. Germline CDR1 MNHEY, CDR2 SVGAGI.

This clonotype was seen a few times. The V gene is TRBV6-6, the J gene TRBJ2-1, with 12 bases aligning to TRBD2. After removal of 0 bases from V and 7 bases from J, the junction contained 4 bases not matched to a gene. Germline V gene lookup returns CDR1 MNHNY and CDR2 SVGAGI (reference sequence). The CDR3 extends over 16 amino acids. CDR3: CASSYSSSGGANEQFF. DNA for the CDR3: TGTGCCAGCAGTTACTCCTCTAGCGGGGGGGCGAATGAGCAGTTCTTC.

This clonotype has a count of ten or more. The CDR3 coding sequence is TGCAGCGTTGGGAGTTCGGGGGATGAGCCCCAGCATTTT. It is translated as CSVGSSGDEPQHF. V usage is TRBV29-1 and J usage is TRBJ1-5, with D possibly matching TRBD1 (5 bases). V dropped 4 bases and J dropped 8 bases, with 15 bases sitting between them. This CDR3 spans 13 amino acids. Germline V gene data show CDR1 as SQVTM and CDR2 as ANQGSEA.

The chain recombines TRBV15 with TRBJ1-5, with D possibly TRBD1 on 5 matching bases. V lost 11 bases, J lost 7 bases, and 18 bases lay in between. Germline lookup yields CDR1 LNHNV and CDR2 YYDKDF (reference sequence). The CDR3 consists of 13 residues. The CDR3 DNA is TGTGCCCCCGGGAAAGGGGTGTTACAGCCCCAGCATTTT. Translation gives CAPGKGVLQPQHF.